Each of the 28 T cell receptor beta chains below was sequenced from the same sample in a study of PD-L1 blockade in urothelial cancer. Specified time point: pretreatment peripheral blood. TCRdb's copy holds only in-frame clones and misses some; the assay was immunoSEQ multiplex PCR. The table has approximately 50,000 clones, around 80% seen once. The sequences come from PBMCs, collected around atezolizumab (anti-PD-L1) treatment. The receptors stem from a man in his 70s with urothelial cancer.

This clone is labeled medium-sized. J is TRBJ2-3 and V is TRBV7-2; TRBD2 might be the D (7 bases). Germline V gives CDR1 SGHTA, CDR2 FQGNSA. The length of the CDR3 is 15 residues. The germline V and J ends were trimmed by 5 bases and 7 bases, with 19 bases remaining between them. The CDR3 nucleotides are TGTGCCAGCAGCCCCCAAGGGGGGGGAGCAAATACGCAGTATTTT. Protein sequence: CASSPQGGGANTQYF.

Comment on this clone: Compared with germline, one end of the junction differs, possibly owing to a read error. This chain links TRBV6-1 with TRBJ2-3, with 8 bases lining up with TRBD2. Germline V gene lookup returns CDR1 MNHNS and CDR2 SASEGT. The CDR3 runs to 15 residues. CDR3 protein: CASGDREGGTDTQYF. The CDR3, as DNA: TGTGCCAGCGGTGACCGGGAGGGGGGCACAGATACGCAGTATTTT.

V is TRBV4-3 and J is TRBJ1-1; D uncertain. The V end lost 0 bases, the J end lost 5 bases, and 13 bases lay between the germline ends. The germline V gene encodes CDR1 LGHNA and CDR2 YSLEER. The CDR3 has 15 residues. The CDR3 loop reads CASSQDFSGRTEAFF. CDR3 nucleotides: TGCGCCAGCAGCCAAGATTTTTCAGGTAGGACTGAAGCTTTCTTT.

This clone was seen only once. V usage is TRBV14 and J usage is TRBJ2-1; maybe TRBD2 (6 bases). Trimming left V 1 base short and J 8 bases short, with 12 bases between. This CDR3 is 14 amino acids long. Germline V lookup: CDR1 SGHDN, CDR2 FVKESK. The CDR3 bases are TGTGCCAGCAGCCAAGTGGGGGGTGGTCATGAGCAGTTCTTC. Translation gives CASSQVGGGHEQFF.

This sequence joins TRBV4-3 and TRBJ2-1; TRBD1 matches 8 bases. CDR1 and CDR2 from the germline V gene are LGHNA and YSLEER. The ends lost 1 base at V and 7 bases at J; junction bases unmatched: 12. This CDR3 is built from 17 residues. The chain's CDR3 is CASSQGGAQGARNEQFF. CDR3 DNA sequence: TGCGCCAGCAGCCAAGGTGGGGCGCAGGGGGCGCGAAATGAGCAGTTCTTC.

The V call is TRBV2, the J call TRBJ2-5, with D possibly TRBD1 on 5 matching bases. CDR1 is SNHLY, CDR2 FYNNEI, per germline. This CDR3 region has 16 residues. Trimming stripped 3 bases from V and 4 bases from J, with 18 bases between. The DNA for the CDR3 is TGTGCCAGCAGTGAGAGCAGGGATACAAGAGGAGAGACCCAGTACTTC. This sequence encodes CASSESRDTRGETQYF.

This CDR3 reads CASSGGGSRTYEQYF. CDR3 DNA: TGTGCCAGCAGTGGTGGGGGGAGTCGGACCTACGAGCAGTACTTC. The chain uses TRBV28 and TRBJ2-7, with a weak D call TRBD2 (6 bases). This CDR3 contains 15 residues. Per the germline V gene, CDR1 is MDHEN and CDR2 is SYDVKM. The V and J ends lost 5 bases and 2 bases respectively, with 16 bases between them.

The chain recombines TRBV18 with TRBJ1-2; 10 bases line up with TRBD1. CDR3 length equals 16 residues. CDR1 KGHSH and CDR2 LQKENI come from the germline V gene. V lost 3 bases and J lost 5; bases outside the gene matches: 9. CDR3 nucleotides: TGTGCCAGCTCACCCACGGGGACAGGGGTCGGGTATGGCTACACCTTC. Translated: CASSPTGTGVGYGYTF. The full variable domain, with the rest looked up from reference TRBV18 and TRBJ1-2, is NAGVMQNPRHLVRRRGQEARLRCSPMKGHSHVYWYRQLPEEGLKFMVYLQKENIIDESGMPKERFSAEFPKEGPSILRIQQVVRGDSAAYFCASSPTGTGVGYGYTFGSGTRLTVV.

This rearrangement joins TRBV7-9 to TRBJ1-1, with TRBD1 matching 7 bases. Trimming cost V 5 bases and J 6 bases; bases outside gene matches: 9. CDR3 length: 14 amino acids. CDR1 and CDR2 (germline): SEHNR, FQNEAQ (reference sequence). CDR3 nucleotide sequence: TGTGCCAGCAGCCCCCGGACAGGTCCGGCTGAAGCTTTCTTT. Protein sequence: CASSPRTGPAEAFF.

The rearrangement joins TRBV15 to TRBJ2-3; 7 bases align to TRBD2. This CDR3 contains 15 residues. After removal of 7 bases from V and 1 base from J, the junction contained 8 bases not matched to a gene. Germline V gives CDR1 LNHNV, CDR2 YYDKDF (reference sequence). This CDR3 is CATNPSGYRTDTQYF. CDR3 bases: TGTGCCACCAACCCTAGCGGCTACCGCACAGATACGCAGTATTTT.

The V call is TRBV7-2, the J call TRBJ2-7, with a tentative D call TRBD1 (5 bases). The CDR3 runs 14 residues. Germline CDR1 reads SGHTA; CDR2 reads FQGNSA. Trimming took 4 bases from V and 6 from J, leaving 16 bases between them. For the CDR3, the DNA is TGTGCCAGCAGCTCCACCCCAGGGCTCGGCGAGCAGTACTTC. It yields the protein CASSSTPGLGEQYF.

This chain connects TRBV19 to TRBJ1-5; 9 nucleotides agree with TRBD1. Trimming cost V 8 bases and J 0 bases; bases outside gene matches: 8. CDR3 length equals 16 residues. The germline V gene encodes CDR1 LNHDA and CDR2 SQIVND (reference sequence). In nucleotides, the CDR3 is TGTGCCAGTTTCGCCGGGACAGGGTATAGCAATCAGCCCCAGCATTTT. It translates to CASFAGTGYSNQPQHF. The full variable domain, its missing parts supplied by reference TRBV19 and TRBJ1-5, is DGGITQSPKYLFRKEGQNVTLSCEQNLNHDAMYWYRQDPGQGLRLIYYSQIVNDFQKGDIAEGYSVSREKKESFPLTVTSAQKNPTAFYLCASFAGTGYSNQPQHFGDGTRLSIL.

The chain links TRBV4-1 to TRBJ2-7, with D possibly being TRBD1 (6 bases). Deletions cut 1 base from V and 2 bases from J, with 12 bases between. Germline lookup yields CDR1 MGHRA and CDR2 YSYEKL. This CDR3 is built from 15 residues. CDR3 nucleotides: TGCGCCAGCAGCCAAGTCACGGCAGGGGCCTACGAGCAGTACTTC. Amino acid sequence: CASSQVTAGAYEQYF.

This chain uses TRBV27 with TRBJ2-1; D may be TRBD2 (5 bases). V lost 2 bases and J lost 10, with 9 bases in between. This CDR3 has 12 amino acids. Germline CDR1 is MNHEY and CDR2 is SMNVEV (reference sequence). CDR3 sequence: CASSLGGGEQFF. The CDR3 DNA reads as TGTGCCAGCAGTTTAGGAGGTGGGGAGCAGTTCTTC.

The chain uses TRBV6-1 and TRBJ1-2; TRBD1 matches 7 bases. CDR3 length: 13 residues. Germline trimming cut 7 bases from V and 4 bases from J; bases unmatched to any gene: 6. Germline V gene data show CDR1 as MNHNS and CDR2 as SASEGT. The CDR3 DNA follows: TGTGCCAGCACTGGGACAGACCTCTATGGCTACACCTTC. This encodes CASTGTDLYGYTF.

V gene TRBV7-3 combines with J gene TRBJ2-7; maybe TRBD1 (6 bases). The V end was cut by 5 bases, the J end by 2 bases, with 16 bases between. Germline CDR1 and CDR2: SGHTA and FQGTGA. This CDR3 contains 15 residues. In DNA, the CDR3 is TGTGCCAGCAGCATCCAATTGGACAGAGCCTACGAGCAGTACTTC. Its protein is CASSIQLDRAYEQYF.

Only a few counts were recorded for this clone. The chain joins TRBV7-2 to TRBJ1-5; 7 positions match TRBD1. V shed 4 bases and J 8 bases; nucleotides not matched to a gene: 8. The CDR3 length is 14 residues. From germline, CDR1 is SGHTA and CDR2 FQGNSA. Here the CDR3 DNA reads TGTGCCAGCAGCTCACAGGGGCCGGGGAAGCCCCAGCATTTT. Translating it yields CASSSQGPGKPQHF.

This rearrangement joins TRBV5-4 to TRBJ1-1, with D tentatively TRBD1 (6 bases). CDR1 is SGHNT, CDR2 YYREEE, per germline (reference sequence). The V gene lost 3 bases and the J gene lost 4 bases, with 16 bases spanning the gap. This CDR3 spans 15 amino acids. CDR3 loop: CASSSNPQGSTEAFF. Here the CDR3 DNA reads TGTGCCAGCAGCTCCAATCCCCAGGGGTCCACTGAAGCTTTCTTT.

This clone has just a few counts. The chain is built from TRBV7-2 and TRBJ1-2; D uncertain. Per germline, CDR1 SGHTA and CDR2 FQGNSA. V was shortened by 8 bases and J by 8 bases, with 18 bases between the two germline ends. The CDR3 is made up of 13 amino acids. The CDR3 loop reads CASSNPRQSGYTF. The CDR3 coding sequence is TGTGCCAGCTCTAACCCTCGACAAAGCGGCTACACCTTC.

The CDR3 reads CASSTKQGLDYGYTF. The CDR3 nucleotides are TGTGCCAGCAGTACAAAACAGGGGTTAGACTATGGCTACACCTTC. The V gene is TRBV6-1, the J gene TRBJ1-2, with TRBD1 matching over 7 bases. The CDR3 totals 15 residues. CDR1 is MNHNS and CDR2 is SASEGT in the germline V gene. The V and J ends lost 5 bases and 3 bases, in that order; junction bases with no gene match: 9.

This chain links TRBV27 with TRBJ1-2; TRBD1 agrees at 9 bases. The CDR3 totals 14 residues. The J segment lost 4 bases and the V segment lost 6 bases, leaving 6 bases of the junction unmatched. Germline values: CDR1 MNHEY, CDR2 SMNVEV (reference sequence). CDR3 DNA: TGTGCCAGCAGCCTACAGGGGGCTGCCTATGGCTACACCTTC. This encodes CASSLQGAAYGYTF.

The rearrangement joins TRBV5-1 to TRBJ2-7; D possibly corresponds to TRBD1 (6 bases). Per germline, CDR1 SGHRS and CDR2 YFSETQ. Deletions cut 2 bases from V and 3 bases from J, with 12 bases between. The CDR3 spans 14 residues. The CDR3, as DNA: TGCGCCAGCAGCTTAGAACAGGGCTTCTACGAGCAGTACTTC. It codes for CASSLEQGFYEQYF.

The CDR3 protein is CASNSNSINEQFF. Written as DNA, the CDR3 is TGTGCCAGCAATTCTAATTCAATCAATGAGCAGTTCTTC. The chain links TRBV2 to TRBJ2-1; no reliable D call. The CDR3 loop spans 13 amino acids. Germline values: CDR1 SNHLY, CDR2 FYNNEI. V was pared by 7 bases and J by 6 bases, with 13 bases between. The full variable domain, completed using reference TRBV2 and TRBJ2-1, is EPEVTQTPSHQVTQMGQEVILRCVPISNHLYFYWYRQILGQKVEFLVSFYNNEISEKSEIFDDQFSVERPDGSNFTLKIRSTKLEDSAMYFCASNSNSINEQFFGPGTRLTVL.

In DNA form, the CDR3 reads TGTGCCACTACCTCCCGCGGAAACGCGAACACCGGGGAGCTGTTTTTT. Protein sequence: CATTSRGNANTGELFF. This chain uses TRBV5-5 with TRBJ2-2; D gene ambiguous. The V gene's germline CDR1 is SGHKS and CDR2 YYEKEE (reference sequence). With 9 bases removed from V and 0 bases from J, the gap between germline ends came to 18 bases. The CDR3 loop spans 16 amino acids.

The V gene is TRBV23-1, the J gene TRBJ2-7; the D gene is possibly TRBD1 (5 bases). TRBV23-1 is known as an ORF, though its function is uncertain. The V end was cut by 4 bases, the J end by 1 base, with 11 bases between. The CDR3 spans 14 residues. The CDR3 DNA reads TGCGCCAGCAGTCCGATGGACACGTCCTACGAGCAGTACTTC. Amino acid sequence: CASSPMDTSYEQYF.

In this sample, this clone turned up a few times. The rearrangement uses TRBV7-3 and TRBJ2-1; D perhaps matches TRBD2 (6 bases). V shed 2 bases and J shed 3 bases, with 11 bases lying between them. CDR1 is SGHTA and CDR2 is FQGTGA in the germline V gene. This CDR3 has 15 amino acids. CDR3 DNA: TGTGCCAGCAGCTTAGTCAGGGACTTCTACAATGAGCAGTTCTTC. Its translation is CASSLVRDFYNEQFF. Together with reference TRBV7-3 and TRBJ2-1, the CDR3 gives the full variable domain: GAGVSQTPSNKVTEKGKYVELRCDPISGHTALYWYRQSLGQGPEFLIYFQGTGAADDSGLPNDRFFAVRPEGSVSTLKIQRTERGDSAVYLCASSLVRDFYNEQFFGPGTRLTVL.

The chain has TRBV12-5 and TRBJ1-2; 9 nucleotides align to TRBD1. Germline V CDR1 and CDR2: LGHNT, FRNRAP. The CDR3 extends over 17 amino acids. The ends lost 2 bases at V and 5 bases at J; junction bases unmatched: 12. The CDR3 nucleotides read TGTGCTAGTGGTTTGACAGGGGGCGAGCGCTTGGAGTATGGCTACACCTTC. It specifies CASGLTGGERLEYGYTF. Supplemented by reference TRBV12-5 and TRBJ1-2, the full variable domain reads DARVTQTPRHKVTEMGQEVTMRCQPILGHNTVFWYRQTMMQGLELLAYFRNRAPLDDSGMPKDRFSAEMPDATLATLKIQPSEPRDSAVYFCASGLTGGERLEYGYTFGSGTRLTVV.

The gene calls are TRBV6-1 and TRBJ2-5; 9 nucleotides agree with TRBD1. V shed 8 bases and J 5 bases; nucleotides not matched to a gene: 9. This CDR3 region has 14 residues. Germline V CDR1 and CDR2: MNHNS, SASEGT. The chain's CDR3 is CASAGTGFSETQYF. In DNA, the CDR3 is TGTGCCAGCGCCGGGACAGGGTTTTCGGAGACCCAGTACTTC.